The following is a TCR beta chain sequence with its context. The target of this receptor is not known. No base quality information exists; no much larger clone differs at one position. The data derive from a study of blood T cell repertoires in COVID-19 (dated by TCRdb to 2020 to 2021). Study-wide context: The collaborator samples originated in the United States, Italy and Spain and spanned the acute and convalescent phases of COVID-19. Where available, HLA class I and class II types were taken from metadata supplied by the sample provider and were not determined by assay-based typing. The prospective study material was composed of cDNA or gDNA derived from T cells, B-cell-depleted T cells, or PBMCs. The dataset comprised deeply sampled blood TCRbeta repertoires from subjects exposed to, actively infected with, or recovered from COVID-19. Sample metadata almost always included a de-identified subject ID, COVID-19 status, age in years and sex. The samples were drawn from the first 160 participants of the ongoing ImmuneRACE study and from 950 to 1,500 subjects provided by 6 global collaborators. The repertoires were made available in a free public database intended to serve as a resource for research on the immune response to SARS-CoV-2. On the study overall, not on this receptor specifically: Clinical and demographic metadata were provided uncurated, with the amount varying by source and participant.

At one collaborating source in Seattle, patients were enrolled during active infection and were followed longitudinally through the course of disease. Collaborating institutions collected whole blood in K2EDTA tubes following their own protocols. Collaborator samples were shipped for TCRbeta analysis as frozen whole blood, isolated PBMCs, or DNA extracted from either sample type. TCRbeta CDR3 regions were amplified from genomic DNA using the immunoSEQ Assay, a bias-controlled multiplex PCR. As for how the authors treated the data: Within the assay, amplification of reference gene primers was used to estimate how many nucleated cells each sample contained. Sequence reads were collapsed and filtered to measure the absolute abundance of every unique TCRbeta CDR3 rearrangement. For each sample, productive Simpson clonality was calculated by taking the square root of Simpson's diversity index across productive rearrangements. The clones in this table, taken by TCRdb from immuneACCESS, are in-frame only. Not every clone is retained; where verified, under half of the shortfall comes from an unresolved V gene, and the cause of the rest is unknown. The DNA gave D and trimming, while V, J and clone size come from that table. Recorded for this sample are more than 95,000 clones; about four fifths of them occurred a single time. The ten largest clones add up to roughly 15% of the sample.

The CDR3 starts with the cysteine, ends with the phenylalanine, and has 15 residues. Left in the record is the CDR3 DNA by itself, 45 bases read in frame from the first base. Relative to germline, V is missing 0 bases and J is missing 13 bases, with 9 bases of the junction outside any gene match. CDR1 is given as SEHNR and CDR2 as FQNEAQ, both from the germline V gene (reference sequence). The specimen sequenced was peripheral blood. Recombination linked TRBV7-9 to TRBJ1-1; a stretch of 12 junction bases matches TRBD1. The TCR originated in a man aged 25-45 years with COVID-19, enrolled during active disease. The CDR3 protein: CASSLATGTGGANFF. The bases read TGTGCCAGCAGCTTAGCGACCGGGACAGGGGGCGCCAATTTCTTT.